The entry that follows covers one TCR beta chain sequence. Assay: immunoSEQ multiplex PCR; the TCRdb copy retains only in-frame clones and omits some. Of 150,000 to 200,000 clones in the sample, 94% were seen once. The sample belongs to a study of control samples from healthy donors and cancer patients. The CDR3 consists of 15 residues. Trimming removed 3 bases from V and 0 bases from J; junction bases left unmatched: 2. In germline, CDR1 is KGHSH, CDR2 LQKENI. The chain combines TRBV18 with TRBJ1-5, with 7 bases lining up with TRBD1. This receptor was obtained from a middle-aged woman in good health. Sequencing was carried out using blood. The chain's CDR3 is CASSPNRGSNQPQHF. The DNA of the CDR3 is TGTGCCAGCTCACCTAACAGGGGTAGCAATCAGCCCCAGCATTTT. The full variable domain, in which reference TRBV18 and TRBJ1-5 provide the parts outside the CDR3, is NAGVMQNPRHLVRRRGQEARLRCSPMKGHSHVYWYRQLPEEGLKFMVYLQKENIIDESGMPKERFSAEFPKEGPSILRIQQVVRGDSAAYFCASSPNRGSNQPQHFGDGTRLSIL.